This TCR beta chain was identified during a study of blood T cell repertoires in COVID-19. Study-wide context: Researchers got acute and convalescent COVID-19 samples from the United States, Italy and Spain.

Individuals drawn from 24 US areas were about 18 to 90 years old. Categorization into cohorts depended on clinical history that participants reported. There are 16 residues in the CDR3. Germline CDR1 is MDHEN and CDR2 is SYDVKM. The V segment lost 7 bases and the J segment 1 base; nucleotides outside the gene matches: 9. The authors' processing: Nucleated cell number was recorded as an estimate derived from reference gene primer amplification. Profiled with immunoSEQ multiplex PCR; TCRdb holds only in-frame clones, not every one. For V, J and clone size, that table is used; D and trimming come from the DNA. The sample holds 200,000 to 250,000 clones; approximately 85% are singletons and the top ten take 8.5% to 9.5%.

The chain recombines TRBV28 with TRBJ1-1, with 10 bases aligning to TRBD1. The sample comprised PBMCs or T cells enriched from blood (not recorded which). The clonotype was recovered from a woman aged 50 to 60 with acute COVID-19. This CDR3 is CASITWGDRGNTEAFF. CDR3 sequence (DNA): TGTGCCAGCATCACTTGGGGGGACAGGGGGAACACTGAAGCTTTCTTT.